Below, 32 T cell receptor beta chains from the same sample are listed, as sequenced in a study of T-cell memory formation after mild COVID-19. MiXCR, run by TCRdb on the 5' RACE reads, gives a single entry per CDR3 protein. The sample consists of 250,000 to 300,000 distinct CDR3 sequences, 8.2% of them appearing once. Sequencing used PBMCs or a T cell subset sorted from them (not recorded which). These receptors all come from a man younger than 30 who had mild COVID-19 (a few samples of this study predate the infection). Cell type and time point are not known.

The genes are TRBV7-9 and TRBJ2-7; D ambiguous. Germline CDR1 SEHNR, CDR2 FQNEAQ (reference sequence). The CDR3 is 12 amino acids. V lost 5 bases and J lost 12, with 17 bases in between. The CDR3 DNA is TGTGCCAGCAGCCCGAACAGCCTCCGGAGGTACTTC. Translating gives CASSPNSLRRYF.

The chain is built from TRBV12-3 or TRBV12-4 and TRBJ1-5; 7 bases match TRBD1. The CDR3 is 17 amino acids. The V segment lost 4 bases and the J segment 1 base; nucleotides outside the gene matches: 10. The CDR3 spells CASSSPHRGGSNQPQHF. As DNA, the CDR3 is TGTGCCAGCAGTTCACCCCACAGGGGAGGGAGCAATCAGCCCCAGCATTTT.

The rearrangement joins TRBV23-1 to TRBJ2-5; TRBD1 is a possible D gene (6 bases). TRBV23-1 is identified as an open reading frame with a role that is uncertain. The CDR3 covers 12 residues. V lost 8 bases and J lost 3, with 10 bases in between. The CDR3 spells CASPQGEETQYF. CDR3 bases: TGCGCCAGCCCACAGGGAGAAGAGACCCAGTACTTC.

This clonotype was detected ten times or more. The chain has TRBV20-1 and TRBJ2-7; TRBD2 aligns across 7 bases. Germline loops: CDR1 DFQATT, CDR2 SNEGSKA (reference sequence). The CDR3 spans 15 residues. The junction had 9 bases not matched to a gene; V was cut back by 0 bases and J by 4 bases. The DNA of the CDR3 is TGCAGTGCTAGAGATCTAAGGGAGGGAGGGTACGAGCAGTACTTC. Protein product: CSARDLREGGYEQYF.

This sequence joins TRBV10-2 and TRBJ2-5; D perhaps matches TRBD2 (6 bases). From germline, CDR1 is WSHSY and CDR2 SAAADI. V was pared by 6 bases and J by 5 bases, with 16 bases between. This CDR3 region has 14 residues. The CDR3 spells CASSAGGGWETQYF. Here the CDR3 DNA reads TGCGCCAGCAGCGCCGGGGGTGGTTGGGAGACCCAGTACTTC.

In this sample, this clonotype turned up many times. V gene TRBV7-9 combines with J gene TRBJ2-5; D ambiguous. The CDR3 covers 12 residues. Trimming stripped 0 bases from V and 5 bases from J, with 4 bases between. Germline CDR1 reads SEHNR; CDR2 reads FQNEAQ (reference sequence). Written as DNA, the CDR3 is TGTGCCAGCAGCTTAGCGGACGAGACCCAGTACTTC. This encodes CASSLADETQYF.

This sequence joins TRBV20-1 and TRBJ2-3; D perhaps matches TRBD2 (5 bases). The CDR3 extends over 14 amino acids. CDR1 is DFQATT, CDR2 SNEGSKA, per germline (reference sequence). V dropped 4 bases and J dropped 3 bases, with 14 bases sitting between them. The CDR3 spells CSAKPQRYTDTQYF. CDR3 coding DNA: TGCAGTGCTAAGCCTCAGCGGTATACAGATACGCAGTATTTT.

The rearrangement links TRBV18 to TRBJ2-1; 11 bases map to TRBD2. Germline V gene sequence: CDR1 KGHSH, CDR2 LQKENI. V lost 3 bases and J lost 3; bases outside the gene matches: 1. The CDR3 runs to 15 residues. CDR3 amino acids: CASSPGLAGYNEQFF. Written as DNA, the CDR3 is TGTGCCAGCTCACCTGGACTAGCGGGCTACAATGAGCAGTTCTTC. Using reference TRBV18 and TRBJ2-1 for the parts outside the CDR3, the full variable domain is NAGVMQNPRHLVRRRGQEARLRCSPMKGHSHVYWYRQLPEEGLKFMVYLQKENIIDESGMPKERFSAEFPKEGPSILRIQQVVRGDSAAYFCASSPGLAGYNEQFFGPGTRLTVL.

The table lists this clonotype with many counts. This chain connects TRBV7-9 to TRBJ2-1; D not resolved. V was trimmed by 5 bases and J by 7 bases, leaving 6 bases between them. This CDR3 spans 11 amino acids. Germline V CDR1 and CDR2: SEHNR, FQNEAQ (reference sequence). CDR3 amino acids: CASSPQNEQFF. Written as DNA, the CDR3 is TGTGCCAGCAGCCCCCAGAATGAGCAGTTCTTC.

This clonotype was detected many times. This chain connects TRBV5-1 to TRBJ2-3; D unclear. CDR1 and CDR2 (germline): SGHRS, YFSETQ. Between the trimmed V and J ends, which lost 3 bases and 3 bases, there was a span of 5 bases. This CDR3 region has 12 residues. CDR3 DNA: TGCGCCAGCAGCTCGTTTACAGATACGCAGTATTTT. This sequence encodes CASSSFTDTQYF.

This clonotype has ten or more counts. The chain joins TRBV4-2 to TRBJ2-2, with D uncertain. The CDR3 is 14 residues long. The V gene lost 0 bases and the J gene lost 6 bases, with 8 bases spanning the gap. The germline CDR1 and CDR2 sequences are LGHNA and YNFKEQ. This CDR3 reads CASSQDRIAGELFF. CDR3 bases: TGTGCCAGCAGCCAAGACAGGATTGCCGGGGAGCTGTTTTTT.

V usage is TRBV7-9 and J usage is TRBJ2-3; D is uncertain. CDR1 is SEHNR and CDR2 is FQNEAQ in the germline V gene (reference sequence). The length of the CDR3 is 13 residues. Trimming left V 6 bases short and J 5 bases short, with 12 bases between. The CDR3 here is CASRSSRVDTQYF. The CDR3 nucleotides read TGTGCCAGCAGGTCCTCCCGGGTAGATACGCAGTATTTT.

This rearrangement joins TRBV20-1 to TRBJ1-5; 8 bases are shared with TRBD1. With V trimmed by 3 bases and J by 7 bases, 11 bases remained unmatched. The germline V gene encodes CDR1 DFQATT and CDR2 SNEGSKA (reference sequence). This CDR3 region has 15 residues. The CDR3 loop is CSASLGDRSLQPQHF. The CDR3 DNA is TGCAGTGCTAGCCTTGGGGACAGGTCCCTCCAGCCCCAGCATTTT.

The chain joins TRBV6-1 to TRBJ1-2, with D hard to call. V was shortened by 2 bases and J by 6 bases, with 4 bases between the two germline ends. Germline V gene lookup returns CDR1 MNHNS and CDR2 SASEGT. This CDR3 contains 11 residues. The CDR3 DNA reads as TGTGCCAGCAGTGAACATGATGGCTACACCTTC. This sequence encodes CASSEHDGYTF.

V is TRBV29-1 and J is TRBJ1-5, with 9 bases that match TRBD1. Germline loops: CDR1 SQVTM, CDR2 ANQGSEA. The CDR3 has 14 amino acids. The ends lost 4 bases at V and 5 bases at J; junction bases unmatched: 6. Here the CDR3 reads CSVGGQGNDQPQHF. The CDR3 coding sequence is TGCAGCGTTGGGGGACAGGGTAACGATCAGCCCCAGCATTTT. The variable domain in full, completed from reference TRBV29-1 and TRBJ1-5, reads SAVISQKPSRDICQRGTSLTIQCQVDSQVTMMFWYRQQPGQSLTLIATANQGSEATYESGFVIDKFPISRPNLTFSTLTVSNMSPEDSSIYLCSVGGQGNDQPQHFGDGTRLSIL.

The chain uses TRBV9 and TRBJ1-1, with 9 nucleotides matching TRBD1. With 10 bases clipped from V and 4 bases from J, the junction kept 8 bases outside the gene matches. CDR1 SGDLS and CDR2 YYNGEE come from the germline V gene. There are 13 residues in the CDR3. The CDR3 loop is CAGTGGWSTEAFF. CDR3 bases: TGTGCCGGCACAGGGGGCTGGAGCACTGAAGCTTTCTTT.

The chain links TRBV12-3 or TRBV12-4 to TRBJ2-1, with D tentatively TRBD2 (7 bases). This CDR3 spans 18 amino acids. The V end was cut by 4 bases, the J end by 4 bases, with 23 bases between. The CDR3 DNA is TGTGCCAGCAGTTCGCCTCCGGGCTCTCGGGGGGCGTACAATGAGCAGTTCTTC. Its protein product is CASSSPPGSRGAYNEQFF.

V is TRBV3-1 and J is TRBJ1-2; 7 nucleotides match TRBD1. The V gene's germline CDR1 is LGHDT and CDR2 YNNKEL (reference sequence). The CDR3 runs to 13 residues. Trimming cost V 5 bases and J 6 bases; bases outside gene matches: 6. The CDR3 DNA reads as TGTGCCAGCAGCGCCGCCGGGACAGATGGCTACACCTTC. This codes for CASSAAGTDGYTF.

This clonotype has a handful of counts. The chain employs TRBV12-3 or TRBV12-4 and TRBJ2-7; TRBD1 or TRBD2 may be the D gene (6 bases each). V was pared by 3 bases and J by 6 bases, with 9 bases between. The CDR3 covers 12 residues. The CDR3 DNA sequence: TGTGCCAGCAGTTTCGGGGGCAGCGAGCAGTACTTC. It is translated as CASSFGGSEQYF.

This chain links TRBV7-9 with TRBJ1-6; D is undetermined. The germline gives CDR1 SEHNR, CDR2 FQNEAQ (reference sequence). Deletions cut 8 bases from V and 4 bases from J, with 9 bases between. This CDR3 region has 13 residues. Here the CDR3 DNA reads TGTGCCAGCGCCGGGCCGTATAATTCACCCCTCCACTTT. This gives the protein CASAGPYNSPLHF.

The gene calls are TRBV4-3 and TRBJ2-5; 8 positions agree with TRBD2. Per germline, CDR1 LGHNA and CDR2 YSLEER. The CDR3 totals 18 residues. Trimming cost V 0 bases and J 0 bases; bases outside gene matches: 9. The CDR3 loop is CASSQDHQRGTYQETQYF. DNA for the CDR3: TGCGCCAGCAGCCAAGATCACCAGCGGGGGACATACCAAGAGACCCAGTACTTC.

The chain couples TRBV4-3 to TRBJ2-2, with D possibly TRBD2 on 6 matching bases. The CDR3 totals 16 residues. Germline-derived CDR1 and CDR2 are LGHNA and YSLEER. Trimming removed 1 base at V and 0 bases at J, with 9 bases between. The CDR3 protein is CASSQGTMTNTGELFF. The DNA for the CDR3 is TGCGCCAGCAGCCAAGGGACTATGACGAACACCGGGGAGCTGTTTTTT.

This rearrangement joins TRBV15 to TRBJ2-5; TRBD2 agrees at 7 bases. Germline trimming cut 9 bases from V and 1 base from J; bases unmatched to any gene: 11. The CDR3 contains 15 residues. The germline CDR1 and CDR2 sequences are LNHNV and YYDKDF (reference sequence). As DNA, the CDR3 is TGTGCCACGTCAATCCAGCGGGGCTTCCAAGAGACCCAGTACTTC. It is translated as CATSIQRGFQETQYF.

This clonotype was picked up many times. The CDR3: CASSSDPGHIYNEQFF. The CDR3 nucleotides read TGTGCCAGCAGCTCAGACCCGGGACACATCTACAATGAGCAGTTCTTC. The chain joins TRBV7-2 to TRBJ2-1; possible D gene TRBD1, 6 bases. Germline V gene lookup returns CDR1 SGHTA and CDR2 FQGNSA. V lost 4 bases and J lost 3, with 16 bases in between. The length of the CDR3 is 16 residues.

This clonotype occurred many times. The rearrangement links TRBV7-2 to TRBJ2-7, with 9 bases matching TRBD1. V was pared by 5 bases and J by 3 bases, with 11 bases of the junction left unmatched. The CDR3 extends over 16 amino acids. Looked up from germline, CDR1 is SGHTA and CDR2 is FQGNSA. CDR3 DNA: TGTGCCAGCAGCCAACAGGGGGCTAGCGGATTCTACGAGCAGTACTTC. It yields the protein CASSQQGASGFYEQYF.

This clonotype was recorded many times. This chain connects TRBV12-3 or TRBV12-4 to TRBJ2-2; D might be TRBD1 (5 bases). Trimming took off 2 bases at V and 0 bases at J, with 7 bases between the two ends. The CDR3 is made up of 15 amino acids. CDR3 loop: CASSLQGTNTGELFF. The CDR3 DNA reads TGTGCCAGCAGTTTACAGGGTACGAACACCGGGGAGCTGTTTTTT.

This rearrangement joins TRBV11-2 to TRBJ2-1; TRBD2 agrees at 7 bases. Looked up from germline, CDR1 is SGHAT and CDR2 is FQNNGV. There are 16 residues in the CDR3. Losses at the gene ends were 2 bases for V and 13 bases for J; bases not matched to a gene: 17. The CDR3 spells CASSLPAGRVGGGQFF. CDR3 coding DNA: TGTGCCAGCAGCTTACCCGCGGGAAGGGTTGGCGGGGGACAGTTCTTC.

The chain combines TRBV6-5 with TRBJ2-5; 7 bases match TRBD1. Germline V gene lookup returns CDR1 MNHEY and CDR2 SVGAGI. CDR3 length: 13 residues. The V and J ends lost 6 bases and 4 bases, in that order; junction bases with no gene match: 5. The CDR3 is CASRPQGLETQYF. CDR3 nucleotide sequence: TGTGCCAGCAGACCACAGGGGCTAGAGACCCAGTACTTC.

There are many counts of this clonotype. The chain combines TRBV7-8 with TRBJ2-2; no clear D gene. The CDR3 covers 13 residues. Germline CDR1 and CDR2: SGHVS and FQNEAQ. V was trimmed by 5 bases and J by 5 bases, leaving 9 bases between them. The CDR3: CASSPGRTGELFF. CDR3 DNA: TGTGCCAGCAGCCCCGGAAGGACCGGGGAGCTGTTTTTT. The variable domain in full, completed from reference TRBV7-8 and TRBJ2-2, reads GAGVSQSPRYKVAKRGQDVALRCDPISGHVSLFWYQQALGQGPEFLTYFQNEAQLDKSGLPSDRFFAERPEGSVSTLKIQRTQQEDSAVYLCASSPGRTGELFFGEGSRLTVL.

This clonotype was detected a few times. This sequence joins TRBV5-1 and TRBJ1-2; D is undetermined. CDR1 and CDR2 from the germline V gene are SGHRS and YFSETQ. The CDR3 has 14 amino acids. The ends were cut back, 4 bases at V and 4 bases at J, with 14 bases in the middle. CDR3 in DNA: TGCGCCAGCAGCCCTGGAGATTTTTCCTATGGCTACACCTTC. Translating gives CASSPGDFSYGYTF.

This clonotype was recorded at least ten times. This chain connects TRBV20-1 to TRBJ2-3, with D perhaps being TRBD1 or TRBD2 (5 bases each). Germline CDR1 DFQATT, CDR2 SNEGSKA (reference sequence). The CDR3 runs 15 residues. V was trimmed by 5 bases and J by 1 base, leaving 16 bases between them. The chain's CDR3 is CSAAGRLGGTDTQYF. The CDR3 DNA sequence: TGCAGTGCTGCGGGTCGGCTAGGGGGCACAGATACGCAGTATTTT.

J is TRBJ2-1 and V is TRBV6-4; 7 bases map to TRBD2. Trimming took 4 bases from V and 11 from J; bases not matched to a gene: 8. CDR3 size: 13 residues. Germline CDR1 is MRHNA and CDR2 is SNTAGT. For the CDR3, the DNA is TGTGCCAGCAGTGGCCCCCGCGGGGGTCAGCAGTTCTTC. It encodes CASSGPRGGQQFF.